This T cell receptor (beta chain) came from a study of beta chain features in type 1 diabetes. The authors reverse transcribed all of the isolated RNA, so sequencing captured expressed TCRB transcripts. Assay: immunoSEQ multiplex PCR; the TCRdb copy retains only in-frame clones and omits some. The sample includes hundreds of thousands of clones, around 15% of them seen just once. Losses at the gene ends were 6 bases for V and 3 bases for J; bases not matched to a gene: 8. CDR3 size: 15 residues. Germline values: CDR1 ENHRY, CDR2 SYGVKD. The sample consisted of naive CD4+ T cells from blood. The chain employs TRBV10-3 and TRBJ2-3; 8 positions agree with TRBD2. This clonotype was obtained from a man younger than 35 in good health. DNA of the CDR3: TGTGCCATCAGCCGCTCGCGGGGGGAGACAGATACGCAGTATTTT. Its protein product is CAISRSRGETDTQYF.